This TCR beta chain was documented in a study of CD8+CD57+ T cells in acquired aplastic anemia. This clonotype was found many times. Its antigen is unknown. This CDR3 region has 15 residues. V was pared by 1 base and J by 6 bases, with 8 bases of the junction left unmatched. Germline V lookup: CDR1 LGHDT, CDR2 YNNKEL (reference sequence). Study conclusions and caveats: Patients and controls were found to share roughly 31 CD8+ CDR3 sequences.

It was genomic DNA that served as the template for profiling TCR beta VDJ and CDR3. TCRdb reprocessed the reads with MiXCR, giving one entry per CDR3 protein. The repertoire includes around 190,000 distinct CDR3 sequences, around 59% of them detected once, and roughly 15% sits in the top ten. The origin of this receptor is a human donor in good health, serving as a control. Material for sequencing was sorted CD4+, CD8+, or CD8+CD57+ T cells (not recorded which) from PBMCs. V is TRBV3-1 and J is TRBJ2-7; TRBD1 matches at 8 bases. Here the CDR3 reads CASSQGTGPGSEQYF. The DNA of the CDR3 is TGTGCCAGCAGCCAAGGGACAGGGCCCGGGAGCGAGCAGTACTTC.